This T cell receptor beta chain derives from a study of early T cells in non-severe SARS-CoV-2 infection. Study information: Sequencing targeted bulk RNA from unsorted whole blood, leaving chains unpaired. Study results and limitations: Matches to VDJdb favored anti-spike CD8 responses and missed private and CD4 specificities.

Points on this clonotype: Its target is unknown.

The CDR3 is 17 residues long. From germline, CDR1 is SGDLS and CDR2 YYNGEE. The V and J ends lost 0 bases and 2 bases respectively, with 12 bases between them. Individual cDNA molecules received unique molecular identifiers. TCRdb reprocessed the 5' RACE reads via MiXCR and lists one record per CDR3 protein. The table includes some 76,000 distinct CDR3 sequences, roughly a sixth detected once. The source material was whole blood. The chain is built from TRBV9 and TRBJ2-6; possibly TRBD2 for D (5 bases). This sequence was found in an adult who was a healthcare worker with PCR-confirmed SARS-CoV-2 infection or an uninfected control (not recorded which). CDR3 residues: CASSVGTARTGANVLTF. The CDR3 bases are TGTGCCAGCAGCGTAGGGACTGCCCGCACTGGGGCCAACGTCCTGACTTTC.